The 29 T cell receptor beta chains below come from one sample, sequenced in a study of T cell responses to AZD1222 COVID-19 vaccine. The protocol was immunoSEQ multiplex PCR, while the TCRdb copy is restricted to in-frame clones and leaves out a portion. Of around 63,000 clones listed, approximately 85% are singletons. The sample was peripheral blood, taken on day 0 of AZD1222 vaccination. Receptors originate from an adult in good health.

The V and J genes are TRBV5-1 and TRBJ2-5; weak D call: TRBD2 (7 bases). The germline V gene encodes CDR1 SGHRS and CDR2 YFSETQ. Trimming removed 3 bases at V and 1 base at J, with 10 bases between. The CDR3 is 14 residues long. The CDR3 nucleotides read TGCGCCAGCAGCTCGGGGGGCCCCCAAGAGACCCAGTACTTC. Translation: CASSSGGPQETQYF.

V gene TRBV27 combines with J gene TRBJ1-5, with D perhaps TRBD1 (5 bases). The CDR3 totals 15 residues. The germline V gene has CDR1 MNHEY and CDR2 SMNVEV (reference sequence). V was clipped by 5 bases and J by 4 bases, with 15 bases between them. The CDR3: CASSALGWGNQPQHF. For the CDR3, the DNA is TGTGCCAGCAGTGCGCTCGGGTGGGGGAATCAGCCCCAGCATTTT.

The chain is built from TRBV7-6 and TRBJ1-6; D gene ambiguous. This CDR3 spans 13 amino acids. CDR1 is SGHVS and CDR2 is FNYEAQ in the germline V gene. V was trimmed by 0 bases and J by 10 bases, leaving 7 bases between them. The CDR3 coding sequence is TGTGCCAGCAGCTTAGCCATGGAATCACCCCTCCACTTT. Its protein product is CASSLAMESPLHF.

This chain links TRBV27 with TRBJ2-5, with D perhaps matching TRBD1 (6 bases). The germline CDR1 and CDR2 sequences are MNHEY and SMNVEV (reference sequence). The CDR3 has 15 residues. V was trimmed by 0 bases and J by 4 bases, leaving 12 bases between them. Here the CDR3 DNA reads TGTGCCAGCAGTTTATCAGTGAGGGGGTCAGAGACCCAGTACTTC. This gives the protein CASSLSVRGSETQYF.

The V and J genes are TRBV6-1 and TRBJ1-5; D is unresolved. The V gene lost 0 bases and the J gene lost 2 bases, with 2 bases spanning the gap. Looked up from germline, CDR1 is MNHNS and CDR2 is SASEGT. There are 13 residues in the CDR3. The CDR3 region is CASSEAGNQPQHF. The DNA for the CDR3 is TGTGCCAGCAGTGAAGCGGGCAATCAGCCCCAGCATTTT.

This rearrangement joins TRBV11-2 to TRBJ2-1, with D uncertain. V lost 1 base and J 7 bases, leaving 11 bases between the germline ends. The CDR3 contains 14 residues. Per the germline V gene, CDR1 is SGHAT and CDR2 is FQNNGV. CDR3 DNA: TGTGCCAGCAGCTTAGTACGCAAGGTGAATGAGCAGTTCTTC. Its translation: CASSLVRKVNEQFF.

V gene TRBV4-1 combines with J gene TRBJ1-5; TRBD1 matches at 7 bases. V was pared by 6 bases and J by 5 bases, with 13 bases of the junction left unmatched. The CDR3 totals 16 residues. The germline V gene has CDR1 MGHRA and CDR2 YSYEKL. CDR3 sequence reads: CASSLTGAKGDQPQHF. The CDR3 DNA reads as TGCGCCAGCAGTCTAACAGGGGCCAAGGGGGATCAGCCCCAGCATTTT.

Turning to this clone: The limits of the CDR3 on the DNA are not certain, so only TCRdb's listed CDR3 is given. This sequence joins TRBV19 and TRBJ1-2; TRBD1 reflects the table's D call only, with no check against the DNA. Germline CDR1 and CDR2: LNHDA and SQIVND (reference sequence). The CDR3 totals 18 residues, both ends included. The CDR3 protein is CASSQTGWGQGADRRNTF.

V and J are TRBV7-9 and TRBJ2-7, with TRBD2 matching over 8 bases. Losses at the gene ends were 5 bases for V and 3 bases for J; bases not matched to a gene: 3. The CDR3 sequence is 13 residues long. CDR1 and CDR2 (germline): SEHNR, FQNEAQ (reference sequence). For the CDR3, the DNA is TGTGCCAGCAGCACTAGCGGTGACTACGAGCAGTACTTC. This gives the protein CASSTSGDYEQYF.

V and J are TRBV27 and TRBJ2-7, with TRBD1 as a possible D gene (6 bases). V was shortened by 8 bases and J by 6 bases, with 23 bases between the two germline ends. Germline CDR1 MNHEY, CDR2 SMNVEV (reference sequence). This CDR3 contains 15 residues. The CDR3 region is CASSRFGTGRGEQYF. The DNA for the CDR3 is TGTGCCAGCTCACGTTTTGGAACAGGGAGAGGCGAGCAGTACTTC.

J is TRBJ2-7 and V is TRBV12-3 or TRBV12-4; D remains unclear. This CDR3 spans 11 amino acids. Trimming removed 7 bases from V and 7 bases from J, with 11 bases in between. As DNA, the CDR3 is TGTGCCAGCACCTCGACTTGGGAGCAGTACTTC. This gives the protein CASTSTWEQYF.

The genes are TRBV19 and TRBJ2-7; maybe TRBD1 (7 bases). The CDR3 runs 12 residues. CDR1 is LNHDA and CDR2 is SQIVND in the germline V gene (reference sequence). V lost 10 bases and J 0 bases, leaving 10 bases between the germline ends. The CDR3 bases are TGTGCCACGGGGGACAGCTCCTACGAGCAGTACTTC. Amino acid sequence: CATGDSSYEQYF.

V is TRBV25-1 and J is TRBJ1-6, with D possibly TRBD1 on 6 matching bases. This CDR3 region has 15 residues. The germline V and J ends were trimmed by 5 bases and 9 bases, with 17 bases remaining between them. Germline loops: CDR1 MGHDK, CDR2 SYGVNS. CDR3 in amino acids: CASSSGQGSGSPLHF. Here the CDR3 DNA reads TGTGCCAGCAGTTCGGGGCAGGGGAGCGGTTCACCCCTCCACTTT.

This chain joins TRBV9 and TRBJ2-4, with 9 nucleotides matching TRBD1. V was clipped by 2 bases and J by 13 bases; unmatched bases: 7. Germline CDR1 and CDR2: SGDLS and YYNGEE. CDR3 length equals 13 residues. In DNA, the CDR3 is TGTGCCAGCAGCGTCGAGGACAGGGGATTCCAGTACTTC. Translating it yields CASSVEDRGFQYF.

The chain recombines TRBV19 with TRBJ1-1; 11 bases align to TRBD1. In germline, CDR1 is LNHDA, CDR2 SQIVND (reference sequence). The CDR3 consists of 20 residues. J was trimmed by 3 bases and V by 7 bases; bases with no gene match: 22. CDR3 DNA sequence: TGTGCCAGTACCCCGGACAGGGGGCGCCCCCCGTTCGTGCGCCACACTGAAGCTTTCTTT. It specifies CASTPDRGRPPFVRHTEAFF. Filled out from reference TRBV19 and TRBJ1-1, the complete variable domain reads DGGITQSPKYLFRKEGQNVTLSCEQNLNHDAMYWYRQDPGQGLRLIYYSQIVNDFQKGDIAEGYSVSREKKESFPLTVTSAQKNPTAFYLCASTPDRGRPPFVRHTEAFFGQGTRLTVV.

This chain joins TRBV6-5 and TRBJ1-2; D not resolved. The CDR3 contains 16 residues. Looked up from germline, CDR1 is MNHEY and CDR2 is SVGAGI. The V gene lost 0 bases and the J gene lost 3 bases, with 14 bases spanning the gap. CDR3: CASSYSPDPSYYGYTF. The CDR3, as DNA: TGTGCCAGCAGTTACTCGCCAGACCCTTCTTACTATGGCTACACCTTC.

The chain carries TRBV29-1 and TRBJ2-1, with D perhaps given as TRBD1 or TRBD2 (5 bases each). V lost 6 bases, J lost 4 bases, and 13 bases lay in between. CDR3 length: 13 amino acids. Germline CDR1 SQVTM, CDR2 ANQGSEA. CDR3 DNA sequence: TGCAGCGTCGGTCCCGGGACGTACAATGAGCAGTTCTTC. Its protein product is CSVGPGTYNEQFF.

The rearrangement joins TRBV11-2 to TRBJ1-6; D ambiguous. Germline assignment: CDR1 SGHAT and CDR2 FQNNGV. The CDR3 spans 15 residues. Trimming cost V 1 base and J 9 bases, with 13 bases left between them. CDR3 residues: CASSLGVQIGSPLHF. The CDR3, as DNA: TGTGCCAGCAGCTTAGGGGTCCAAATTGGTTCACCCCTCCACTTT.

The CDR3 sequence is CASSLGDTYKPYF. The CDR3 nucleotides read TGTGCCAGCAGTTTAGGGGACACCTATAAACCGTACTTC. The chain combines TRBV28 with TRBJ2-7; maybe TRBD1 (6 bases). Germline V gene lookup returns CDR1 MDHEN and CDR2 SYDVKM. This CDR3 is built from 13 residues. V lost 2 bases and J lost 12, with 17 bases in between.

The chain employs TRBV10-3 and TRBJ1-4, with D perhaps matching TRBD1 (5 bases). Germline loops: CDR1 ENHRY, CDR2 SYGVKD. The CDR3 has 13 residues. V was pared by 3 bases and J by 5 bases, with 7 bases between. CDR3 sequence reads: CAISDRANEKLFF. As DNA, the CDR3 is TGTGCCATCAGTGACAGGGCAAATGAAAAACTGTTTTTT.

This rearrangement joins TRBV4-1 to TRBJ1-1, with D unresolved. This CDR3 region has 15 residues. CDR1 and CDR2 (germline): MGHRA, YSYEKL. Trimming removed 4 bases from V and 1 base from J, with 13 bases in between. This CDR3 reads CASSPRRAENTEAFF. The CDR3 DNA reads TGCGCCAGCAGCCCCAGACGTGCAGAGAACACTGAAGCTTTCTTT.

The chain links TRBV5-1 to TRBJ2-3, with D maybe TRBD1 (6 bases). The CDR3 totals 15 residues. Trimming stripped 0 bases from V and 4 bases from J, with 12 bases between. Germline values: CDR1 SGHRS, CDR2 YFSETQ. The CDR3 DNA sequence: TGCGCCAGCAGCTTGGGGACAGTACGAGCAGATACGCAGTATTTT. This gives the protein CASSLGTVRADTQYF.

This clone has just one count. The rearrangement links TRBV2 to TRBJ1-3; D not certain. V was trimmed by 7 bases and J by 2 bases, leaving 12 bases between them. The CDR3 runs 14 residues. CDR1 and CDR2 (germline): SNHLY, FYNNEI. The CDR3 DNA sequence: TGTGCCAGCACCGAAGGGAACACTGGAAACACCATATATTTT. Amino acids: CASTEGNTGNTIYF. Looking up the rest from reference TRBV2 and TRBJ1-3 gives the full variable domain: EPEVTQTPSHQVTQMGQEVILRCVPISNHLYFYWYRQILGQKVEFLVSFYNNEISEKSEIFDDQFSVERPDGSNFTLKIRSTKLEDSAMYFCASTEGNTGNTIYFGEGSWLTVV.

V and J are TRBV28 and TRBJ1-5; D ambiguous. The V gene's germline CDR1 is MDHEN and CDR2 SYDVKM. Trimming removed 8 bases from V and 6 bases from J, with 11 bases in between. This CDR3 is built from 12 residues. This chain's CDR3 is CASQSGSQPQHF. DNA for the CDR3: TGTGCCAGCCAAAGTGGATCTCAGCCCCAGCATTTT.

The chain carries TRBV11-2 and TRBJ1-3, with D unclear. From germline, CDR1 is SGHAT and CDR2 FQNNGV. This CDR3 has 13 residues. V lost 6 bases and J lost 2, with 8 bases in between. The CDR3 here is CASSRFPGNTIYF. The CDR3 bases are TGTGCCAGCAGTCGATTCCCTGGAAACACCATATATTTT.

The chain carries TRBV7-8 and TRBJ2-7; D possibly corresponds to TRBD1 (6 bases). Trimming removed 1 base at V and 6 bases at J, with 16 bases between. The germline CDR1 and CDR2 sequences are SGHVS and FQNEAQ. The CDR3 covers 15 residues. CDR3 sequence (DNA): TGTGCCAGCAGCTTAGACTCGAATGGACAGCTCGAGCAGTACTTC. It translates to CASSLDSNGQLEQYF.

This rearrangement joins TRBV30 to TRBJ1-5; no definite D call. Trimming took off 3 bases at V and 2 bases at J, with 5 bases between the two ends. Germline V gives CDR1 GTSNPN, CDR2 SVGIG (reference sequence). The CDR3 totals 12 residues. The CDR3 protein is CAWREGNQPQHF. The DNA of the CDR3 is TGTGCCTGGAGGGAGGGCAATCAGCCCCAGCATTTT.

The chain has TRBV5-4 and TRBJ2-5, with TRBD2 identical over 8 bases. The V gene's germline CDR1 is SGHNT and CDR2 YYREEE (reference sequence). Losses at the gene ends were 0 bases for V and 6 bases for J; bases not matched to a gene: 10. CDR3 length: 16 amino acids. The CDR3, as DNA: TGTGCCAGCAGCTTGGGGGGACTAGGAATATTAAAGACCCAGTACTTC. Translation: CASSLGGLGILKTQYF.

This chain connects TRBV5-4 to TRBJ2-7; D may be TRBD2 (6 bases). Deletions cut 3 bases from V and 3 bases from J, with 13 bases between. CDR3 length: 14 amino acids. Per the germline V gene, CDR1 is SGHNT and CDR2 is YYREEE (reference sequence). The chain's CDR3 is CASSSPTSNYEQYF. The CDR3 DNA follows: TGTGCCAGCAGCTCCCCGACTAGTAACTACGAGCAGTACTTC.